This TCR beta chain was captured in a study of shared clonotypes between healthy human individuals. Adult Caucasians living in Nashville, Tennessee made up all of the donors. Sequenced by immunoSEQ multiplex PCR; TCRdb stores in-frame clones only, minus some. The table includes 2 million to 2.5 million clones, approximately 94% detected once. The TCR comes from a man younger than 35 in good health. Some clones in this sample may be carry-over from other donors' samples. The sample comprised naive CD4+ T cells from PBMCs. Subset denoted: CD45RA+ positively selected.

Written as DNA, the CDR3 is TGTGCCAGCATTCCGGGACAGATCTATAATTCACCCCTCCACTTT. Translated, it gives CASIPGQIYNSPLHF. This chain joins TRBV6-1 and TRBJ1-6; 7 nucleotides align to TRBD1. The V and J ends lost 7 bases and 3 bases, in that order; junction bases with no gene match: 6. Germline V gene sequence: CDR1 MNHNS, CDR2 SASEGT. This CDR3 region has 15 residues.